The clone carrying this T cell receptor (beta chain) appeared many times. This CDR3 contains 15 residues. The germline CDR1 and CDR2 sequences are LGHNA and YNFKEQ. Trimming removed 2 bases from V and 1 base from J; junction bases left unmatched: 3. The entry originates in a study of T-cell reconstitution after alpha-beta-depleted transplantation in children. Unique molecular identifiers were used to barcode this TCRbeta library. TCRdb passed the PCR reads through MiXCR, listing each CDR3 protein once. Among 250,000 to 300,000 distinct CDR3 sequences listed, nearly 10% were seen once. The origin of this receptor is a human donor who donated a stem cell graft to a child with SCID. The sequencing here drew on PBMCs from the stem cell graft donor, taken from the stem cell graft. The chain links TRBV4-2 to TRBJ2-7, with 9 nucleotides matching TRBD1. CDR3 loop: CASSQTGGSSYEQYF. CDR3 in DNA: TGTGCCAGCAGCCAAACAGGGGGCTCGTCCTACGAGCAGTACTTC.